These T cell receptor beta chains were read from a single sample in a study of control samples from healthy donors and cancer patients. Repertoires were generated with immunoSEQ multiplex PCR, while TCRdb's copy carries only in-frame clones and drops some. The sample holds 60,000 to 65,000 clones, 85% seen once. Sequencing was done on a sample of blood. The receptors here all came from a man aged 40-49 years in good health. Both conserved end residues are part of each CDR3. D genes are given only for firm matches. Size is stated for part of the rows, as once, few or many counts, or as a class when the clone is expanded.

v_call	j_call	clone_size	d_call	cdr3_nt	cdr3_aa
TRBV5-4	TRBJ1-1	few	.	TGTGCCAGCAGCTTGGCGGCAGGGCAGAACACTGAAGCTTTCTTT	CASSLAAGQNTEAFF
TRBV6-4	TRBJ1-6	.	TRBD1	TGTGCCAGCAGTGAAGCCGGGACAGGCAATTCACCCCTCCACTTT	CASSEAGTGNSPLHF
TRBV6-4	TRBJ1-2	.	.	TGTGCCAGCAGTGACGGCAATGGGTACGGGGGCTACACCTTC	CASSDGNGYGGYTF
TRBV9	TRBJ1-4	.	TRBD1	TGTGCCAGCAGCACCGGACAGGGTCCGGGAGAAAAACTGTTTTTT	CASSTGQGPGEKLFF
TRBV18	TRBJ2-7	.	TRBD1	TGTGCCAGCTCCCCGGGACAGCCTTCCTACGAGCAGTACTTC	CASSPGQPSYEQYF
TRBV11-2	TRBJ1-1	.	.	TGTGCCAGCAGCTTAGGGCCCTCGAACACTGAAGCTTTCTTT	CASSLGPSNTEAFF
TRBV3-1/TRBV3-2	TRBJ2-5	.	.	TGTGCCAGCAGCCAGGCCAGGGGAGTGGGGGAGACCCAGTACTTC	CASSQARGVGETQYF
TRBV18	TRBJ2-5	.	TRBD1	TGTGCCAGCTCACTGGCCGGGACAGGGGGCCAAGAGACCCAGTACTTC	CASSLAGTGGQETQYF
TRBV11-2	TRBJ2-3	.	.	TGTGCCAGCAGCTTCAGGGTCGAGAAAAACACAGATACGCAGTATTTT	CASSFRVEKNTDTQYF
TRBV2	TRBJ1-5	.	.	TGTGCCAGCAGTCGGCAGGCCGGCGCTTATAGCAATCAGCCCCAGCATTTT	CASSRQAGAYSNQPQHF
TRBV7-3	TRBJ2-1	.	TRBD2	TGTGCCAGCAGCTCATCCGGACTAGCGGGGAATGAGCAGTTCTTC	CASSSSGLAGNEQFF
TRBV4-3	TRBJ2-7	.	TRBD2	TGCGCCAGCAGCCAAGGGGGAGGACTAGCGGGAGGGCCAGCAAGGGAGCAGTACTTC	CASSQGGGLAGGPAREQYF
TRBV7-8	TRBJ1-1	.	TRBD1	TGTGCCAGCAGCCCTCGGACAGGGGTGAACACTGAAGCTTTCTTT	CASSPRTGVNTEAFF
TRBV7-2	TRBJ2-5	.	TRBD2	TGTGCCAGCAGCTTAGTTAGCGGGGGGGCGTGGGAGACCCAGTACTTC	CASSLVSGGAWETQYF
TRBV10-3	TRBJ1-2	.	.	TGTGCCATCAGTGTCTCCGATAAAGAATCCTATGGCTACACCTTC	CAISVSDKESYGYTF
TRBV6-2/TRBV6-3	TRBJ1-1	.	.	TGTGCCAGCAGTTTCCTCCAGGGTAGGGGGAACACTGAAGCTTTCTTT	CASSFLQGRGNTEAFF
TRBV24-1	TRBJ2-5	.	.	TGTGCCACCAGTGAGCCAAGGGTGGGGCAAGAGACCCAGTACTTC	CATSEPRVGQETQYF
TRBV7-3	TRBJ1-2	.	TRBD1	TGTGCCAGCAGCTTGGGACAGTCCTATGGCTACACCTTC	CASSLGQSYGYTF
TRBV15	TRBJ1-2	.	.	TGTGCCACCAGCAGAAGGACTCAGTATGGCTACACCTTC	CATSRRTQYGYTF
TRBV6-6	TRBJ1-2	.	TRBD1	TGTGCCAGCAGTTACTCGTGGGACAGGGTTTCCTATGGCTACACCTTC	CASSYSWDRVSYGYTF
TRBV27	TRBJ1-6	.	TRBD1	TGTGCCAGCAGTCCCCGGAGGGGACAGGGGAACTCACCCCTCCACTTT	CASSPRRGQGNSPLHF
TRBV4-1	TRBJ1-5	few	.	TGCGCCAGCAGCCAAGAGGTCCGCAATCAGCCCCAGCATTTT	CASSQEVRNQPQHF
TRBV6-5	TRBJ2-5	.	.	TGTGCCAGCAGCCGAGGACAGATCCAAGAGACCCAGTACTTC	CASSRGQIQETQYF
TRBV9	TRBJ1-1	.	TRBD1	TGTGCCAGCAGCGTCGGACAGGGGGCAAGAACTGAAGCTTTCTTT	CASSVGQGARTEAFF
TRBV7-9	TRBJ1-2	.	.	TGTGCCAGCAGCTTAGTGTACACCCTACCGACCTATGGCTACACCTTC	CASSLVYTLPTYGYTF
TRBV11-3	TRBJ1-1	once	.	TGTGCCAGCAGCTTAGTTAGGGCTGAAGCTTTCTTT	CASSLVRAEAFF
TRBV10-3	TRBJ2-7	few	TRBD2	TGTGCCATCAGAGATAGCGGGACCACCTACGAGCAGTACTTC	CAIRDSGTTYEQYF
TRBV7-9	TRBJ2-5	.	.	TGTGCCAGCAGCCGATACACAGGGACGATCGGGGAGACCCAGTACTTC	CASSRYTGTIGETQYF
TRBV9	TRBJ2-1	.	TRBD2	TGTGCCAGCAGCGTAGAGGCTAGCGGCAACAATGAGCAGTTCTTC	CASSVEASGNNEQFF
TRBV12-3/TRBV12-4	TRBJ2-2	.	.	TGTGCCAGCCTATCCCCGAACACCGGGGAGCTGTTTTTT	CASLSPNTGELFF
TRBV7-6	TRBJ1-4	few	TRBD1	TGTGCCAGCAGCTTTGACAGGGGTAATGAAAAACTGTTTTTT	CASSFDRGNEKLFF
TRBV6-2/TRBV6-3	TRBJ1-5	.	.	TGTGCCAGCAGTTACATGGGGACCCTTGACATCAATCAGCCCCAGCATTTT	CASSYMGTLDINQPQHF
TRBV5-6	TRBJ1-2	.	.	TGTGCCAGCAGCTGGTCACCTACAGGGCCAGTCGATGGCTACACCTTC	CASSWSPTGPVDGYTF
TRBV28	TRBJ1-2	.	TRBD1	TGTGCCAGCACCGACGACAGGGTTTATGGCTACACCTTC	CASTDDRVYGYTF
TRBV6-1	TRBJ2-1	.	TRBD2	TGTGCCAGCAGTGAAACCCCCGGCGGCGGGGGGGCCCAGGGAGCCTACAATGAGCAGTTCTTC	CASSETPGGGGAQGAYNEQFF
TRBV2	TRBJ1-2	.	.	TGTGCCAGCAGGGGACAATCCTCCGGGGATGGCTACACCTTC	CASRGQSSGDGYTF
TRBV6-4	TRBJ2-3	.	TRBD1	TGTGCCAGCAGGCCGGGACAGGCCACAGATACGCAGTATTTT	CASRPGQATDTQYF
TRBV27	TRBJ1-2	.	TRBD1	TGTGCCAGCAGTTTCGTCCGGACAGGGGACTATGGCTACACCTTC	CASSFVRTGDYGYTF
TRBV23-1	TRBJ1-3	.	TRBD1	TGCGCCAGCAGTCCGAGGACAGGGCCTTCCTCTGGAAACACCATATATTTT	CASSPRTGPSSGNTIYF
TRBV6-2/TRBV6-3	TRBJ1-1	.	.	TGTGCCAGCAGCCTACAGGGGAACACTGAAGCTTTCTTT	CASSLQGNTEAFF
TRBV5-5	TRBJ2-7	.	.	TGTGCCAGCAGCTCCCAAGGGCTGTCCCCCTACGAGCAGTACTTC	CASSSQGLSPYEQYF
TRBV7-2	TRBJ1-5	.	.	TGTGCCAGCAGCTTGCACGCCCCAGCGAGCAATCAGCCCCAGCATTTT	CASSLHAPASNQPQHF
TRBV10-3	TRBJ2-5	.	.	TGTGCCATCAGTGGGGATTTGGCGGAGCATGAGACCCAGTACTTC	CAISGDLAEHETQYF
TRBV3-1/TRBV3-2	TRBJ2-3	.	.	TGTGCCAGCAGCCAAGGGGTGTCAGCCAGCGGACTAGATACGCAGTATTTT	CASSQGVSASGLDTQYF
TRBV7-9	TRBJ1-5	.	TRBD1	TGTGCCAGCAGCCTTGACAGGGGTTATCAGCCCCAGCATTTT	CASSLDRGYQPQHF